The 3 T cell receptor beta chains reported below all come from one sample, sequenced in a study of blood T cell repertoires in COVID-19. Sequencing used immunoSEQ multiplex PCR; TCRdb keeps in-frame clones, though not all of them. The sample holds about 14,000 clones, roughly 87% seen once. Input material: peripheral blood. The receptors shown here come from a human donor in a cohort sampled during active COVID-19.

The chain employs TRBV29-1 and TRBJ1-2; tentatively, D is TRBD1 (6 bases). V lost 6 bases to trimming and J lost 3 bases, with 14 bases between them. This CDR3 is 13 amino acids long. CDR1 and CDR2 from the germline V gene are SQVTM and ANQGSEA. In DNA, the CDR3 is TGCAGCGTCAACACAGGGATTCACTATGGCTACACCTTC. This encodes CSVNTGIHYGYTF.

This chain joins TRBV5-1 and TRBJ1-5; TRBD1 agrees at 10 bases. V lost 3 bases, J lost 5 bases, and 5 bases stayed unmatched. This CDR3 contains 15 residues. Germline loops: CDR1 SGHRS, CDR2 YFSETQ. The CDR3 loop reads CASSWTGGKDQPQHF. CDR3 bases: TGCGCCAGCAGCTGGACAGGGGGGAAAGATCAGCCCCAGCATTTT.

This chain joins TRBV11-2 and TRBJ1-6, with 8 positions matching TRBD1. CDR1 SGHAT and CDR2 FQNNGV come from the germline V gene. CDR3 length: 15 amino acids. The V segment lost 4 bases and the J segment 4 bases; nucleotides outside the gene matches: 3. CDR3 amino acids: CASSWGTGYNSPLHF. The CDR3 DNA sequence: TGTGCCAGCAGCTGGGGGACAGGTTATAATTCACCCCTCCACTTT. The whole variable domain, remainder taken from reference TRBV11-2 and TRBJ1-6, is EAGVAQSPRYKIIEKRQSVAFWCNPISGHATLYWYQQILGQGPKLLIQFQNNGVVDDSQLPKDRFSAERLKGVDSTLKIQPAKLEDSAVYLCASSWGTGYNSPLHFGNGTRLTVT.